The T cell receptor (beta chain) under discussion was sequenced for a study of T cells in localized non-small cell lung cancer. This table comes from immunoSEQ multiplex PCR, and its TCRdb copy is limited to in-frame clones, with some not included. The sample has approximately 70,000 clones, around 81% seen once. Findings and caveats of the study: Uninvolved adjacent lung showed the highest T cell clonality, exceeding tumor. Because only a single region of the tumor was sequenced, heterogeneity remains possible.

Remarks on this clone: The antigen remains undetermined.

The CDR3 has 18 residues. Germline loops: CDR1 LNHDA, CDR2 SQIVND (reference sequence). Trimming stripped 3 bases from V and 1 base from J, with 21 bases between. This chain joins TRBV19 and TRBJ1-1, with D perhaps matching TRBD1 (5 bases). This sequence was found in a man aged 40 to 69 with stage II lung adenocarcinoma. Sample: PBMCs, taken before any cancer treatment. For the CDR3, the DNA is TGTGCCAGTAGTATTAGTTACGGAGTAACAGGTTCGAACACTGAAGCTTTCTTT. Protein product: CASSISYGVTGSNTEAFF.